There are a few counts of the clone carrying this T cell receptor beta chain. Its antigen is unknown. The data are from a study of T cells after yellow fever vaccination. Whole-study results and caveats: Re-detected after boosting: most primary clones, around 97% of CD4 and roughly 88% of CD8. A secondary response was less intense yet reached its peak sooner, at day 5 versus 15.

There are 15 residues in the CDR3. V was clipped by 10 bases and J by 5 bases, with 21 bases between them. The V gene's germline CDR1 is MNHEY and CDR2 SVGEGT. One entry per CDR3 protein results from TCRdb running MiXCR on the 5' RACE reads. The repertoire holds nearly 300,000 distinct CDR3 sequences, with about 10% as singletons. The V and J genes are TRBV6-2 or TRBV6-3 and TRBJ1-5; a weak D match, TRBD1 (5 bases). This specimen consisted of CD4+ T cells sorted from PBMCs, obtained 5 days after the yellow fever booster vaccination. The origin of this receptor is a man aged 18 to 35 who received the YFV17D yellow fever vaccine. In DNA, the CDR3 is TGTGCCACAAAGCCCGCTGATGGGGGTTATCAGCCCCAGCATTTT. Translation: CATKPADGGYQPQHF.